These 22 T cell receptor beta chains were all obtained from the same sample, sequenced in a study of beta chain features in type 1 diabetes. The entirety of the isolated RNA underwent reverse transcription, so expressed TCRB transcripts were sequenced. Only in-frame clones appear in the TCRdb table, and some are missing; sequencing was by immunoSEQ multiplex PCR. The table has some 140,000 clones, 9.2% seen once. What was sequenced was central memory CD4+ T cells from blood. Receptors were obtained from a young man in good health.

This clone was counted only a few times. The rearrangement links TRBV19 to TRBJ2-1; 12 nucleotides align to TRBD2. Germline loops: CDR1 LNHDA, CDR2 SQIVND (reference sequence). The CDR3 covers 14 residues. With V trimmed by 6 bases and J by 5 bases, 2 bases remained unmatched. CDR3 sequence reads: CASSRLAGDNEQFF. CDR3 in DNA: TGTGCCAGTAGCCGACTAGCGGGGGACAATGAGCAGTTCTTC. Complete variable domain (other parts from reference TRBV19 and TRBJ2-1): DGGITQSPKYLFRKEGQNVTLSCEQNLNHDAMYWYRQDPGQGLRLIYYSQIVNDFQKGDIAEGYSVSREKKESFPLTVTSAQKNPTAFYLCASSRLAGDNEQFFGPGTRLTVL.

This clone has just a few counts. V usage is TRBV9 and J usage is TRBJ2-7; tentatively, D is TRBD1 (6 bases). Germline CDR1 reads SGDLS; CDR2 reads YYNGEE. The V end lost 1 base, the J end lost 2 bases, and 7 bases lay between the germline ends. CDR3 length: 13 amino acids. The CDR3 nucleotides read TGTGCCAGCAGCGTACGGGACACCTACGAGCAGTACTTC. Translating gives CASSVRDTYEQYF.

Worth noting for this clone: The sample holds other DNA sequences that translate to the same CDR3. The chain uses TRBV27 and TRBJ1-1; D uncertain. V lost 3 bases to trimming and J lost 1 base, with 6 bases between them. The germline gives CDR1 MNHEY, CDR2 SMNVEV (reference sequence). This CDR3 is 13 amino acids long. The CDR3 is CASSLAGNTEAFF. The CDR3 DNA sequence: TGTGCCAGCAGTTTGGCGGGGAACACTGAAGCTTTCTTT.

This clone was observed a handful of times. The chain couples TRBV6-6 to TRBJ2-7; TRBD2 aligns across 8 bases. CDR1 and CDR2 from the germline V gene are MNHNY and SVGAGI (reference sequence). This CDR3 has 15 amino acids. Losses at the gene ends were 3 bases for V and 2 bases for J; bases not matched to a gene: 6. The CDR3 DNA is TGTGCCAGCAGTTATCAGAGCGGGGGAACCTACGAGCAGTACTTC. Translating it yields CASSYQSGGTYEQYF.

The rearrangement links TRBV18 to TRBJ1-2, with no clear D. Germline lookup yields CDR1 KGHSH and CDR2 LQKENI. Between the trimmed V and J ends, which lost 0 bases and 4 bases, there was a span of 6 bases. There are 13 residues in the CDR3. CDR3 residues: CASSPPAFYGYTF. Here the CDR3 DNA reads TGTGCCAGCTCACCACCGGCCTTCTATGGCTACACCTTC.

In this sample, this clone turned up a few times. This chain connects TRBV11-2 to TRBJ2-7; D possibly corresponds to TRBD2 (6 bases). From germline, CDR1 is SGHAT and CDR2 FQNNGV. The CDR3 is made up of 16 amino acids. Trimming left V 5 bases short and J 7 bases short, with 24 bases between. The CDR3 loop reads CASSLAGFGRRGEQYF. The CDR3 bases are TGTGCCAGCAGCCTAGCCGGTTTCGGCAGGCGGGGAGAGCAGTACTTC.

This clone was recorded a few times. The chain links TRBV18 to TRBJ1-1; tentatively, D is TRBD1 (5 bases). V dropped 3 bases and J dropped 1 base, with 15 bases sitting between them. This CDR3 is built from 16 residues. Germline assignment: CDR1 KGHSH and CDR2 LQKENI. CDR3 sequence reads: CASSPRQGDANTEAFF. CDR3 coding DNA: TGTGCCAGCTCACCTAGGCAAGGGGATGCGAACACTGAAGCTTTCTTT.

In its sample, this clone was seen once. At one of its ends the junction is not consistent with the germline gene, which may arise from a read error. The chain is built from TRBV7-9 and TRBJ1-2, with D possibly TRBD1 on 6 matching bases. From germline, CDR1 is SEHNR and CDR2 FQNEAQ (reference sequence). The CDR3 runs 14 residues. DNA of the CDR3: TGTTCCAGCAGCATGGCGGGGGCTGACTATGGCTACACCTTC. As protein: CSSSMAGADYGYTF.

The chain joins TRBV7-9 to TRBJ1-2; D call uncertain. V lost 3 bases, J lost 2 bases, and 7 bases lay in between. The length of the CDR3 is 13 residues. CDR1 is SEHNR and CDR2 is FQNEAQ in the germline V gene (reference sequence). The CDR3 sequence: CASSFGQNYGYTF. The CDR3 coding sequence is TGTGCCAGCAGCTTTGGGCAGAACTATGGCTACACCTTC.

V gene TRBV7-6 combines with J gene TRBJ2-5; TRBD1 agrees at 11 bases. V trimming: 0 bases; J trimming: 4 bases; junction bases outside the gene matches: 7. In germline, CDR1 is SGHVS, CDR2 FNYEAQ. The CDR3 is 17 residues long. The CDR3 loop is CASSLAGTGGRRETQYF. The DNA for the CDR3 is TGTGCCAGCAGCTTAGCCGGGACAGGGGGGCGCAGAGAGACCCAGTACTTC.

There are a few counts of this clone. The J gene is TRBJ2-7, the V gene TRBV30, with TRBD2 matching 7 bases. Germline V gene sequence: CDR1 GTSNPN, CDR2 SVGIG (reference sequence). The CDR3 spans 15 residues. The V and J ends lost 0 bases and 4 bases, in that order; junction bases with no gene match: 9. The CDR3 DNA is TGTGCCTGGAGTGTATATTCGGGGGGACCTTACGAGCAGTACTTC. Protein sequence: CAWSVYSGGPYEQYF.

The table lists this clone with a few counts. V gene TRBV30 combines with J gene TRBJ1-1; D is ambiguous. Trimming removed 3 bases from V and 10 bases from J, with 27 bases in between. The CDR3 consists of 16 residues. Looked up from germline, CDR1 is GTSNPN and CDR2 is SVGIG (reference sequence). The CDR3 loop is CAWSPISGSQNLGAFF. CDR3 DNA sequence: TGTGCCTGGAGCCCAATCAGCGGGTCCCAAAATTTAGGAGCTTTCTTT.

This clone showed up just a few times. The V and J genes are TRBV2 and TRBJ2-3; 9 positions match TRBD1. Germline CDR1 is SNHLY and CDR2 is FYNNEI. The V gene end was trimmed by 7 bases and the J gene end by 0 bases; junction bases not matched to a gene: 5. This CDR3 is built from 15 residues. The CDR3 here is CASTPDRGSTDTQYF. The CDR3 coding sequence is TGTGCCAGCACCCCGGACAGGGGTAGCACAGATACGCAGTATTTT.

The rearrangement joins TRBV5-1 to TRBJ2-1, with 9 bases aligning to TRBD1. Germline-derived CDR1 and CDR2 are SGHRS and YFSETQ. The CDR3 sequence is 15 residues long. V lost 0 bases to trimming and J lost 4 bases; unmatched junction nucleotides: 2. The CDR3 DNA reads TGCGCCAGCAGCTTGGGCGGACAGGGGTACAATGAGCAGTTCTTC. As protein: CASSLGGQGYNEQFF.

This clone was counted a few times. The V call is TRBV5-1, the J call TRBJ2-1; 8 bases map to TRBD2. Germline V gene lookup returns CDR1 SGHRS and CDR2 YFSETQ. V shed 5 bases and J 4 bases; nucleotides not matched to a gene: 5. The length of the CDR3 is 14 residues. CDR3 protein: CASRDAGGYNEQFF. The CDR3 coding sequence is TGCGCCAGCAGAGACGCGGGGGGTTACAATGAGCAGTTCTTC.

This clone has a handful of counts. The CDR3 protein is CASSPTPALREEQFF. CDR3 bases: TGTGCCAGCAGCCCTACCCCGGCGCTGAGGGAAGAGCAGTTCTTC. This chain connects TRBV21-1 to TRBJ2-1; the D call in the table, TRBD2, was not verified against the DNA. TRBV21-1 counts as a pseudogene. The CDR3 runs to 15 residues.

There are many counts of this clone. The rearrangement uses TRBV7-9 and TRBJ2-3, with D possibly TRBD2 on 5 matching bases. The V and J ends lost 3 bases and 3 bases respectively, with 7 bases between them. This CDR3 is 13 amino acids long. Per the germline V gene, CDR1 is SEHNR and CDR2 is FQNEAQ (reference sequence). CDR3 DNA: TGTGCCAGCAGCTTCCGGGAAACAGATACGCAGTATTTT. This gives the protein CASSFRETDTQYF. Complete variable domain (other parts from reference TRBV7-9 and TRBJ2-3): DTGVSQNPRHKITKRGQNVTFRCDPISEHNRLYWYRQTLGQGPEFLTYFQNEAQLEKSRLLSDRFSAERPKGSFSTLEIQRTEQGDSAMYLCASSFRETDTQYFGPGTRLTVL.

This clone was recorded many times. The V call is TRBV10-3, the J call TRBJ1-6; 7 nucleotides align to TRBD1. The CDR3 covers 15 residues. Germline loops: CDR1 ENHRY, CDR2 SYGVKD. Trimming cost V 2 bases and J 8 bases; bases outside gene matches: 6. CDR3 in DNA: TGTGCCATCAGTGAGACTCCGGGACAGTATTCACCCCTCCACTTT. It translates to CAISETPGQYSPLHF.

This clone was seen a handful of times. V and J are TRBV7-8 and TRBJ2-1, with D possibly matching TRBD2 (5 bases). With 6 bases removed from V and 0 bases from J, the gap between germline ends came to 18 bases. Germline V gives CDR1 SGHVS, CDR2 FQNEAQ. The CDR3 has 17 residues. CDR3 protein: CASRLTAGQSSYNEQFF. The CDR3 DNA follows: TGTGCCAGCAGACTTACTGCGGGCCAGAGCTCCTACAATGAGCAGTTCTTC.

This clone was picked up a small number of times. The V call is TRBV18, the J call TRBJ1-1, with 10 bases identical to TRBD1. The CDR3 contains 16 residues. The germline CDR1 and CDR2 sequences are KGHSH and LQKENI. V was pared by 0 bases and J by 6 bases, with 7 bases of the junction left unmatched. The CDR3 protein is CASSPPDRGVAAEAFF. The CDR3 DNA reads TGTGCCAGCTCACCACCGGACAGGGGGGTCGCGGCTGAAGCTTTCTTT.

Many counts were recorded for this clone. A much larger clone lies a single base off, so this may be a read error. The CDR3: CASSPYNEQFF. CDR3 in DNA: TGTGCCAGCAGCCCATACAATGAGCAGTTCTTC. This chain uses TRBV9 with TRBJ2-1, with no clear D. Germline V gene data show CDR1 as SGDLS and CDR2 as YYNGEE. The CDR3 has 11 residues. Trimming removed 4 bases from V and 4 bases from J, with 3 bases in between.

J is TRBJ2-3 and V is TRBV10-3; 7 nucleotides line up with TRBD2. Losses at the gene ends were 6 bases for V and 2 bases for J; bases not matched to a gene: 8. The germline V gene has CDR1 ENHRY and CDR2 SYGVKD. CDR3 length: 15 amino acids. The CDR3, as DNA: TGTGCCATCAGCCCCCGAGCGGGGCCCACAGATACGCAGTATTTT. It specifies CAISPRAGPTDTQYF.